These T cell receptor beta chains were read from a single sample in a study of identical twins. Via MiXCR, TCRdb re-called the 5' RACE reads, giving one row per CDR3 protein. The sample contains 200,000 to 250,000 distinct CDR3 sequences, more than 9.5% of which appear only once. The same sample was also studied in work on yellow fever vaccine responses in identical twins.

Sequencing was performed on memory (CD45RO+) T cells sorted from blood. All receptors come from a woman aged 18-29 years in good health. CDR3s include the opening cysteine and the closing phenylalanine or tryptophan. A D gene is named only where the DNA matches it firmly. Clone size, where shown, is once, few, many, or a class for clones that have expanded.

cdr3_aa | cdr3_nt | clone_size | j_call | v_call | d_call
CASSQTGFVVRQETQYF | TGTGCCAGCAGCCAGACTGGGTTTGTAGTGAGGCAAGAGACCCAGTACTTC | . | TRBJ2-5 | TRBV14 | .
CASSRDSYNEQFF | TGTGCCAGCAGTAGGGACAGCTACAATGAGCAGTTCTTC | many | TRBJ2-1 | TRBV12-3/TRBV12-4 | TRBD1
CASSLVAGLDQFF | TGTGCCAGCAGCTTAGTCGCTGGCCTTGATCAGTTCTTC | . | TRBJ2-1 | TRBV7-8 | .
CASSPGGGQLQYAFF | TGTGCCAGCAGCCCCGGCGGTGGGCAGCTGCAATACGCTTTCTTT | few | TRBJ1-1 | TRBV9 | .
CASSQVPGHSNEKLFF | TGTGCCAGCAGCCAAGTCCCGGGACACAGTAATGAAAAACTGTTTTTT | few | TRBJ1-4 | TRBV3-1 | .
CASSFTGDWHTEAFF | TGCGCCAGCAGCTTCACAGGGGATTGGCACACTGAAGCTTTCTTT | . | TRBJ1-1 | TRBV5-1 | TRBD1
CASSLEVAGLAGVGSSYEQYF | TGCGCCAGCAGCTTGGAGGTAGCGGGACTAGCGGGAGTTGGGAGCTCCTACGAGCAGTACTTC | many | TRBJ2-7 | TRBV5-1 | TRBD2
CSARVNTEAFF | TGCAGTGCTAGGGTTAACACTGAAGCTTTCTTT | . | TRBJ1-1 | TRBV20-1 | .
CASSLGGVMWEQYF | TGTGCCAGCAGCTTAGGTGGGGTGATGTGGGAGCAGTACTTC | few | TRBJ2-7 | TRBV7-2 | .
CASSSEWGMGAFF | TGTGCCAGCAGCTCCGAGTGGGGGATGGGGGCTTTCTTT | many | TRBJ1-1 | TRBV7-9 | .
CASSTVGNSYEQYF | TGTGCCAGCAGCACTGTCGGGAACTCCTACGAGCAGTACTTC | . | TRBJ2-7 | TRBV11-2 | .
CASSLEGSGSVTQYF | TGTGCCAGCAGCTTAGAGGGTAGCGGGTCGGTTACGCAGTATTTT | . | TRBJ2-3 | TRBV7-2 | TRBD2
CASSLEGLAGSYTDTQYF | TGTGCCAGCAGCTTGGAGGGACTAGCGGGGAGTTACACAGATACGCAGTATTTT | . | TRBJ2-3 | TRBV5-5 | TRBD2
CASNDRGQPQHF | TGTGCCAGCAACGACAGGGGTCAGCCCCAGCATTTT | few | TRBJ1-5 | TRBV27 | TRBD1
CASSQGGSETQYF | TGCGCCAGCAGCCAAGGAGGGTCAGAGACCCAGTACTTC | many | TRBJ2-5 | TRBV4-1 | .
CASSESRTGKGDTEAFF | TGTGCCAGCAGTGAAAGCCGGACGGGAAAAGGGGACACTGAAGCTTTCTTT | few | TRBJ1-1 | TRBV25-1 | .
CASSLDTPVALHF | TGCGCCAGCAGCTTGGACACCCCGGTGGCCCTCCACTTT | many | TRBJ1-6 | TRBV5-1 | .
CASSQISNTEAFF | TGTGCCAGCAGCCAAATATCTAACACTGAAGCTTTCTTT | few | TRBJ1-1 | TRBV14 | .
CAISATGDTEAFF | TGTGCCATCAGTGCCACAGGGGACACTGAAGCTTTCTTT | few | TRBJ1-1 | TRBV10-3 | TRBD1
CASSPQTTYEQYF | TGTGCCAGCAGCCCCCAAACCACCTACGAGCAGTACTTC | . | TRBJ2-7 | TRBV7-2 | .
CASSLASPRGGDTQYF | TGCGCCAGCAGCTTGGCCTCCCCCCGGGGGGGCGATACGCAGTATTTT | few | TRBJ2-3 | TRBV5-1 | TRBD2
CSATRQTKNIQYF | TGCAGTGCTACAAGACAGACCAAAAACATTCAGTACTTC | few | TRBJ2-4 | TRBV20-1 | .
CASSSPGGVYEQYF | TGTGCCAGCAGCTCCCCCGGGGGCGTCTACGAGCAGTACTTC | few | TRBJ2-7 | TRBV7-2 | .
CASTRGTTLSLLTF | TGTGCCAGTACGAGGGGGACAACTCTTTCTCTTCTGACTTTC | few | TRBJ2-6 | TRBV11-2 | .
CAGPPSTGELFF | TGCGCCGGACCTCCCAGCACCGGGGAGCTGTTTTTT | few | TRBJ2-2 | TRBV4-3 | .
CASSDRATNEKLFF | TGTGCCAGCAGCGACAGGGCAACTAATGAAAAACTGTTTTTT | few | TRBJ1-4 | TRBV7-2 | TRBD1
CASSPSTGGHTEAFF | TGTGCCAGCAGCCCCTCGACAGGGGGCCACACTGAAGCTTTCTTT | many | TRBJ1-1 | TRBV7-9 | TRBD1
CSVDMVLVRYF | TGCAGCGTTGACATGGTGTTAGTACGGTATTTT | few | TRBJ2-3 | TRBV29-1 | .
CATIGRTNTGELFF | TGTGCCACCATCGGACGGACGAACACCGGGGAGCTGTTTTTT | few | TRBJ2-2 | TRBV6-1 | .
CASSQNGQSPLHF | TGTGCCAGCAGCCAAAACGGACAATCACCCCTCCACTTT | few | TRBJ1-6 | TRBV6-2/TRBV6-3 | .
CASSLGQGVYEQYF | TGTGCCAGCAGCTTAGGACAGGGCGTCTACGAGCAGTACTTC | many | TRBJ2-7 | TRBV7-6 | TRBD1
CASSAGVLPTGELFF | TGTGCCAGCAGCGCGGGGGTACTCCCCACCGGGGAGCTGTTTTTT | . | TRBJ2-2 | TRBV9 | .
CASGFEGGRWGYTF | TGTGCTAGTGGTTTCGAAGGGGGACGATGGGGCTACACCTTC | few | TRBJ1-2 | TRBV12-5 | .
CASSEGRGPSYNEQFF | TGTGCCAGCAGTGAGGGTAGGGGGCCTTCCTACAATGAGCAGTTCTTC | few | TRBJ2-1 | TRBV6-1 | TRBD1
CASSPRGDQPQHF | TGTGCCAGCAGTCCACGTGGGGATCAGCCCCAGCATTTT | many | TRBJ1-5 | TRBV12-3/TRBV12-4 | .
CASSWSGGGDTHYF | TGTGCCAGCAGCTGGAGCGGTGGTGGAGATACGCACTATTTT | . | TRBJ2-3 | TRBV11-3 | .
CASSSPSPEQFF | TGTGCCAGCAGTAGTCCGTCTCCTGAGCAGTTCTTC | many | TRBJ2-1 | TRBV11-2 | .
CASSVTSGSYEQYF | TGTGCCAGCAGCGTTACTAGCGGGAGTTACGAGCAGTACTTC | many | TRBJ2-7 | TRBV7-2 | TRBD2
CASSSSGTPGHEQFF | TGTGCCAGCAGCTCGTCCGGGACACCTGGGCATGAGCAGTTCTTC | many | TRBJ2-1 | TRBV11-2 | .
CASSPDNSNEKLFF | TGCGCCAGCAGCCCCGATAATTCCAATGAAAAACTGTTTTTT | . | TRBJ1-4 | TRBV5-1 | .
CASSLILYRGPFHTGELFF | TGTGCCAGCTCTTTAATTCTCTACAGGGGCCCGTTCCACACCGGGGAGCTGTTTTTT | few | TRBJ2-2 | TRBV18 | TRBD1
CASSQWIQETQYF | TGTGCCAGCAGCCAATGGATCCAAGAGACCCAGTACTTC | . | TRBJ2-5 | TRBV14 | .
CASSQGWDSGEKLFF | TGCGCCAGCAGCCAGGGTTGGGACAGCGGGGAAAAACTGTTTTTT | many | TRBJ1-4 | TRBV4-3 | TRBD1
CSVRGTSETQYF | TGCAGCGTACGCGGGACTTCCGAGACCCAGTACTTC | few | TRBJ2-5 | TRBV29-1 | .
CASSSDGGWDTEAFF | TGTGCCAGCAGCTCGGACGGAGGGTGGGACACTGAAGCTTTCTTT | few | TRBJ1-1 | TRBV7-8 | .
CASAGQGQETQYF | TGCGCCAGCGCGGGACAGGGCCAAGAGACCCAGTACTTC | . | TRBJ2-5 | TRBV5-1 | TRBD1
CASSVRASEAGELFF | TGTGCCAGCAGTGTTCGGGCTAGTGAGGCCGGGGAGCTGTTTTTT | . | TRBJ2-2 | TRBV6-1 | .
CATSRDGSADPTDTQYF | TGTGCCACCAGCAGAGATGGATCGGCGGATCCCACAGATACGCAGTATTTT | many | TRBJ2-3 | TRBV15 | .
CASRDTNSNQPQHF | TGTGCCAGCAGGGACACGAATAGCAATCAGCCCCAGCATTTT | . | TRBJ1-5 | TRBV2 | .
CAWSYRDRGQDQPQHF | TGTGCCTGGAGCTACCGGGACAGGGGGCAGGATCAGCCCCAGCATTTT | few | TRBJ1-5 | TRBV30 | TRBD1
CAISGNFNEQFF | TGTGCCATCAGTGGGAATTTCAATGAGCAGTTCTTC | . | TRBJ2-1 | TRBV10-3 | .
CATSDPTPTSRIYNEQFF | TGTGCCACCAGTGACCCCACCCCGACTAGCCGAATCTACAATGAGCAGTTCTTC | many | TRBJ2-1 | TRBV24-1 | TRBD2
CASSGRYQETQYF | TGTGCCAGCAGTGGGCGGTACCAAGAGACCCAGTACTTC | . | TRBJ2-5 | TRBV25-1 | .
CASSYYRVGYEQYF | TGTGCCAGCAGTTACTACAGGGTGGGTTACGAGCAGTACTTC | many | TRBJ2-7 | TRBV12-3/TRBV12-4 | .
CASSLDGSYNQPQHF | TGTGCCAGCAGCTTAGACGGCAGCTACAATCAGCCCCAGCATTTT | many | TRBJ1-5 | TRBV7-3 | .
CSAGFLGGASDNEQFF | TGCAGTGCTGGATTTCTCGGCGGGGCTAGCGACAATGAGCAGTTCTTC | few | TRBJ2-1 | TRBV20-1 | .
CASSKGQGEGGYTF | TGTGCCAGCAGCAAGGGACAGGGGGAAGGTGGCTACACCTTC | few | TRBJ1-2 | TRBV7-9 | TRBD1
CATSRVQLETQYF | TGTGCCACCAGCAGAGTCCAGCTAGAGACCCAGTACTTC | . | TRBJ2-5 | TRBV15 | .
CASSLGGAWTDTQYF | TGTGCCAGCAGCTTAGGGGGGGCTTGGACAGATACGCAGTATTTT | many | TRBJ2-3 | TRBV7-9 | .